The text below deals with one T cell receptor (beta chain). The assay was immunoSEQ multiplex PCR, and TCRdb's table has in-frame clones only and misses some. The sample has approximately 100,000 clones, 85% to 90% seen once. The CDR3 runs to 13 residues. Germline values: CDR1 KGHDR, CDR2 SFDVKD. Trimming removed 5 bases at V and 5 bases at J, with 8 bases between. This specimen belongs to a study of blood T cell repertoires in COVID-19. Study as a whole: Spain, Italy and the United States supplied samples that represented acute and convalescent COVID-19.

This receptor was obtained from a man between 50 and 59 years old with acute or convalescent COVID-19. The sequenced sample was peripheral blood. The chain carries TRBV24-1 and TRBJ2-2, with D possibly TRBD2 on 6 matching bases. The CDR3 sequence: CATSVAGTGELFF. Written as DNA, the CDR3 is TGTGCCACCAGTGTTGCGGGGACCGGGGAGCTGTTTTTT.